Below are 18 T cell receptor beta chains sequenced from a single sample in a study of blood T cells in healthy people across ages. Alongside a J-beta primer mix, a sample-barcoded 5' primer served in a second PCR lasting about 7 to 11 cycles. Via MiXCR, TCRdb re-called the 5' RACE reads, giving one row per CDR3 protein. The sample includes 1.2 million to 1.5 million distinct CDR3 sequences, roughly 40% seen only once; the top ten take 7.9%. The sequenced sample was blood. These receptors were taken from a woman in her late teens or twenties in good health.

The V call is TRBV28, the J call TRBJ2-1, with D unresolved. Germline lookup yields CDR1 MDHEN and CDR2 SYDVKM. The V and J ends lost 5 bases and 9 bases respectively, with 11 bases between them. The CDR3 is 12 amino acids. The chain's CDR3 is CASSPRSGEQFF. CDR3 nucleotides: TGTGCCAGCAGTCCCCGGTCGGGTGAGCAGTTCTTC.

The chain recombines TRBV7-2 with TRBJ2-7, with no clear D. The V gene's germline CDR1 is SGHTA and CDR2 FQGNSA. Trimming took off 3 bases at V and 2 bases at J, with 8 bases between the two ends. CDR3 size: 13 residues. The CDR3 protein is CASSFKGAYEQYF. CDR3 nucleotide sequence: TGTGCCAGCAGCTTTAAGGGCGCCTACGAGCAGTACTTC.

The chain recombines TRBV27 with TRBJ2-7; D remains unclear. The length of the CDR3 is 14 residues. Germline lookup yields CDR1 MNHEY and CDR2 SMNVEV (reference sequence). Trimming cost V 3 bases and J 5 bases, with 14 bases left between them. The chain's CDR3 is CASSFGWEGHEQYF. CDR3 DNA: TGTGCCAGCAGTTTTGGGTGGGAAGGCCACGAGCAGTACTTC.

This clonotype was recorded a few times. The chain uses TRBV21-1 and TRBJ2-7; the table's D gene call, TRBD1, was not cross checked with the DNA. TRBV21-1 is given as a pseudogene. The length of the CDR3 is 15 residues. The DNA of the CDR3 is TGTGCCAGCAGCAAAGAACAAGCCCCTTCCTACGAGCAGTACTTC. Translated: CASSKEQAPSYEQYF.

The V call is TRBV9, the J call TRBJ2-3, with 8 bases identical to TRBD1. Germline V gives CDR1 SGDLS, CDR2 YYNGEE. The trim removed 2 bases at V and 1 base at J, leaving 3 bases unmatched. The CDR3 is 15 amino acids. DNA for the CDR3: TGTGCCAGCAGCGTTGCAGGGGGCGGCACAGATACGCAGTATTTT. Translated: CASSVAGGGTDTQYF.

This clonotype was detected a few times. CDR3 residues: CSARGTSITDTQYF. Written as DNA, the CDR3 is TGCAGTGCTAGAGGGACTTCAATCACAGATACGCAGTATTTT. This chain uses TRBV20-1 with TRBJ2-3; D is perhaps TRBD2 (5 bases). The CDR3 loop spans 14 amino acids. V was shortened by 1 base and J by 2 bases, with 10 bases between the two germline ends. The V gene's germline CDR1 is DFQATT and CDR2 SNEGSKA (reference sequence).

This clonotype appeared a single time. The chain links TRBV5-1 to TRBJ2-1, with 12 bases that match TRBD2. The germline V gene encodes CDR1 SGHRS and CDR2 YFSETQ. The CDR3 has 19 amino acids. V shed 3 bases and J 0 bases; nucleotides not matched to a gene: 10. CDR3 nucleotide sequence: TGCGCCAGCAGCTGGAGCGGGACTAGCGGGTCGAGCTCCTACAATGAGCAGTTCTTC. It encodes CASSWSGTSGSSSYNEQFF.

V and J are TRBV10-1 and TRBJ2-5; TRBD2 might be the D (5 bases). The J call may be mistaken, given a closer DNA end match to TRBJ2-7. The CDR3 extends over 19 amino acids. Germline V gene lookup returns CDR1 WNHNN and CDR2 SYGVQD (reference sequence). CDR3 region: CASSGPLIFGNTSSYEQYF. CDR3 bases: TGCGCCAGCAGTGGGCCCTTAATTTTCGGGAATACGAGCTCCTACGAGCAGTACTTC.

The chain uses TRBV9 and TRBJ1-1; possible D gene TRBD1, 5 bases. Germline-derived CDR1 and CDR2 are SGDLS and YYNGEE. V was pared by 4 bases and J by 10 bases, with 14 bases between. The CDR3 is made up of 12 amino acids. The CDR3 DNA reads as TGTGCCAGCAGCCCCGGCCAGGGTGCAGCTTTCTTT. It translates to CASSPGQGAAFF.

V gene TRBV3-1 combines with J gene TRBJ2-1; D call uncertain. This CDR3 has 13 residues. Trimming left V 5 bases short and J 8 bases short, with 13 bases between. Germline CDR1 LGHDT, CDR2 YNNKEL (reference sequence). This CDR3 is CASSLERLDEQFF. Here the CDR3 DNA reads TGTGCCAGCAGCTTGGAACGCCTCGATGAGCAGTTCTTC.

The V gene is TRBV3-1, the J gene TRBJ2-3; 7 bases are a match to TRBD2. The junction had 12 bases not matched to a gene; V was cut back by 5 bases and J by 7 bases. Germline V gene sequence: CDR1 LGHDT, CDR2 YNNKEL (reference sequence). The CDR3 length is 15 residues. CDR3 region: CASSLAASGDYTQYF. CDR3 DNA sequence: TGTGCCAGCAGCTTGGCTGCTAGCGGTGATTATACGCAGTATTTT.

The chain uses TRBV20-1 and TRBJ1-2; tentative D call: TRBD1 (5 bases). Between the trimmed V and J ends, which lost 5 bases and 4 bases, there was a span of 11 bases. This CDR3 is built from 12 residues. The germline gives CDR1 DFQATT, CDR2 SNEGSKA (reference sequence). CDR3 in amino acids: CSASGTSYGYTF. CDR3 nucleotides: TGCAGTGCTTCCGGGACCTCCTATGGCTACACCTTC.

This rearrangement joins TRBV3-1 to TRBJ2-5, with 8 bases lining up with TRBD1. The DNA end lines up better with TRBJ2-7; the J call may be wrong. This CDR3 contains 16 residues. Per germline, CDR1 LGHDT and CDR2 YNNKEL (reference sequence). The CDR3 DNA follows: TGTGCCAGCAGCCTATACCAAGGGCAGGGGGCCCACGAGCAGTACTTC. Amino acid sequence: CASSLYQGQGAHEQYF.

The table lists this clonotype with a few counts. The chain combines TRBV28 with TRBJ2-7; 7 nucleotides line up with TRBD1. Per germline, CDR1 MDHEN and CDR2 SYDVKM. J gave up 3 bases and V 7 bases, and 12 bases lay outside the gene matches. The CDR3 contains 15 residues. CDR3 residues: CASTTTGAGGYEQYF. In DNA, the CDR3 is TGTGCCAGCACCACGACTGGGGCAGGGGGCTACGAGCAGTACTTC.

In this sample, this clonotype turned up a few times. The chain has TRBV4-2 and TRBJ1-2; no reliable D call. Trimming took off 0 bases at V and 4 bases at J, with 6 bases between the two ends. The CDR3 spans 13 residues. The germline V gene encodes CDR1 LGHNA and CDR2 YNFKEQ. CDR3 residues: CASSQDLSYGYTF. The CDR3 DNA reads TGTGCCAGCAGCCAAGATCTGAGCTATGGCTACACCTTC.

This clonotype was seen a few times. At one end, the junction sequence differs from germline, possibly due to a read error. The chain is built from TRBV4-1 and TRBJ2-1, with TRBD2 matching over 8 bases. The CDR3 runs 16 residues. From germline, CDR1 is MGHRA and CDR2 YSYEKL. The CDR3 is CASSQEGLGAYNEQFF. In DNA, the CDR3 is TGTGCCAGCAGCCAAGAGGGACTAGGGGCCTACAATGAGCAGTTCTTC.

The chain has TRBV27 and TRBJ1-2; D uncertain. Germline V gene data show CDR1 as MNHEY and CDR2 as SMNVEV (reference sequence). This CDR3 contains 15 residues. Trimming removed 5 bases at V and 1 base at J, with 14 bases between. The CDR3 here is CASSRWGTINYGYTF. Here the CDR3 DNA reads TGTGCCAGCAGTAGGTGGGGTACGATTAACTATGGCTACACCTTC.

The V and J genes are TRBV9 and TRBJ2-7; 9 bases line up with TRBD2. The CDR3 has 15 residues. Trimming cost V 3 bases and J 2 bases; bases outside gene matches: 6. Germline CDR1 SGDLS, CDR2 YYNGEE. The CDR3 protein is CASSDGLAPTYEQYF. The CDR3 DNA reads TGTGCCAGCAGCGACGGACTAGCGCCCACCTACGAGCAGTACTTC. The full variable domain, in which reference TRBV9 and TRBJ2-7 provide the parts outside the CDR3, is DSGVTQTPKHLITATGQRVTLRCSPRSGDLSVYWYQQSLDQGLQFLIQYYNGEERAKGNILERFSAQQFPDLHSELNLSSLELGDSALYFCASSDGLAPTYEQYFGPGTRLTVT.